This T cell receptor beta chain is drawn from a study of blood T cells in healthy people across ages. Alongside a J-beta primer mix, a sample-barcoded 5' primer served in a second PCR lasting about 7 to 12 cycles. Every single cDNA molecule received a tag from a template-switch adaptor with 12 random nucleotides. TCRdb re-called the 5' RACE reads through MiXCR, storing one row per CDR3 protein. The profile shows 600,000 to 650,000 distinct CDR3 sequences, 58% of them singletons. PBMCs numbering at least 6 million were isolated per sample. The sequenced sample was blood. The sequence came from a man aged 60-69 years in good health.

This CDR3 reads CASSQGGIGGELFF. The CDR3 region has the DNA TGTGCCAGCAGCCAAGGGGGAATTGGCGGGGAGCTGTTTTTT. The chain recombines TRBV3-1 with TRBJ2-2; no clear D gene. This CDR3 has 14 residues. CDR1 LGHDT and CDR2 YNNKEL come from the germline V gene (reference sequence). Trimming cost V 1 base and J 7 bases, with 10 bases left between them.